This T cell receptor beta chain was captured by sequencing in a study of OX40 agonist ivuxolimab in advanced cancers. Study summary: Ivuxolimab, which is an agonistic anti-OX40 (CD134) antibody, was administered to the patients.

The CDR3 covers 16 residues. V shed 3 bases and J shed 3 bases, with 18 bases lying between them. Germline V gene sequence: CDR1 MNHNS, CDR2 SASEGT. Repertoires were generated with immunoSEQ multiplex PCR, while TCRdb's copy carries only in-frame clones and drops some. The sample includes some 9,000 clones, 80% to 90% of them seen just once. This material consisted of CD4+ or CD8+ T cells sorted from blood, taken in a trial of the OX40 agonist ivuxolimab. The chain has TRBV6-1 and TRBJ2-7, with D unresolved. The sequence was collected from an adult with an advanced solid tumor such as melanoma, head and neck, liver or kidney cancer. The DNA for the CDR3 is TGTGCCAGCAGTGATCATATAAGGGCGTCGGACTACGAGCAGTACTTC. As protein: CASSDHIRASDYEQYF.